The 5 T cell receptor beta chains listed next were all sequenced from one sample in a study of OX40 agonist ivuxolimab in advanced cancers. Method: immunoSEQ multiplex PCR; TCRdb's copy keeps in-frame clones and lacks some. The sample consists of around 46,000 clones, approximately 83% of them appearing once. Here the sequenced sample was CD4+ or CD8+ T cells sorted from blood, taken in a trial of the OX40 agonist ivuxolimab. The source is an adult with an advanced solid tumor such as melanoma, head and neck, liver or kidney cancer.

V and J are TRBV29-1 and TRBJ2-7, with TRBD1 as a possible D gene (6 bases). Trimming removed 6 bases from V and 1 base from J, with 10 bases in between. Per germline, CDR1 SQVTM and CDR2 ANQGSEA. CDR3 length: 12 residues. CDR3 DNA sequence: TGCAGCGTAGGGACACTTTCCTACGAGCAGTACTTC. It codes for CSVGTLSYEQYF.

This chain links TRBV7-7 with TRBJ2-5; perhaps D is TRBD1 or TRBD2 (5 bases each). The CDR3 has 15 amino acids. The V end lost 5 bases, the J end lost 2 bases, and 15 bases lay between the germline ends. From germline, CDR1 is SSHAT and CDR2 FNYEAQ (reference sequence). This CDR3 reads CASSQTTGAQETQYF. CDR3 nucleotide sequence: TGTGCCAGCAGCCAGACGACCGGGGCTCAAGAGACCCAGTACTTC.

The chain employs TRBV5-1 and TRBJ2-5, with D perhaps assigned TRBD1 or TRBD2 (6 bases each). This CDR3 has 15 amino acids. Germline V CDR1 and CDR2: SGHRS, YFSETQ. Trimming stripped 0 bases from V and 4 bases from J, with 13 bases between. The CDR3 bases are TGCGCCAGCAGCTTGGGGCCCGGGGGCACAGAGACCCAGTACTTC. Protein product: CASSLGPGGTETQYF. The full variable domain, rest sourced from reference TRBV5-1 and TRBJ2-5, is KAGVTQTPRYLIKTRGQQVTLSCSPISGHRSVSWYQQTPGQGLQFLFEYFSETQRNKGNFPGRFSGRQFSNSRSEMNVSTLELGDSALYLCASSLGPGGTETQYFGPGTRLLVL.

This chain links TRBV19 with TRBJ1-6; no clear D. Looked up from germline, CDR1 is LNHDA and CDR2 is SQIVND (reference sequence). CDR3 length equals 15 residues. V lost 7 bases and J lost 0, with 10 bases in between. In DNA, the CDR3 is TGTGCCAGTAAGCGAAGCCCCTCCTATAATTCACCCCTCCACTTT. This translates into CASKRSPSYNSPLHF.

This sequence joins TRBV14 and TRBJ2-7; D might be TRBD1 or TRBD2, each matching 5 bases. In germline, CDR1 is SGHDN, CDR2 FVKESK. The CDR3 has 15 amino acids. Trimming removed 4 bases from V and 5 bases from J, with 18 bases in between. The CDR3 DNA follows: TGTGCCAGCAGCCGGACCCTGCGTAGGGGAGACGAGCAGTACTTC. Translating gives CASSRTLRRGDEQYF.